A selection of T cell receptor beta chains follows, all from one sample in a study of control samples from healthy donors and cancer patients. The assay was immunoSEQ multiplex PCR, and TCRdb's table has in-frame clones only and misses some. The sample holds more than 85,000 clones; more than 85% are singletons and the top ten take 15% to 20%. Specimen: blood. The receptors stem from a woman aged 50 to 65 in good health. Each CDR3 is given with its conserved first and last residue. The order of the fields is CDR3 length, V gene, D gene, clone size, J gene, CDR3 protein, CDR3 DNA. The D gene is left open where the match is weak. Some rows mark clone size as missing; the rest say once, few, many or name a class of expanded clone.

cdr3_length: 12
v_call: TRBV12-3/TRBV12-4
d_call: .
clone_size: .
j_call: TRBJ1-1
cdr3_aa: CASRVQGIGAFF
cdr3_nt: TGTGCCAGCAGAGTACAGGGTATAGGAGCTTTCTTT

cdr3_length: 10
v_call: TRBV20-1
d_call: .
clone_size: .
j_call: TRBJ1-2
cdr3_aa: CSAGDRGYTF
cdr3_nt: TGCAGTGCCGGCGACAGGGGCTACACCTTC

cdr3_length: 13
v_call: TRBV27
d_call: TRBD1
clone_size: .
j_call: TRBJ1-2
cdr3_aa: CASSSQGRDGYTF
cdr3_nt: TGTGCCAGCAGTTCACAGGGGAGGGATGGCTACACCTTC

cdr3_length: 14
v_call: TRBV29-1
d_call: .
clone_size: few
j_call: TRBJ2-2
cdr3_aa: CSVRGGGSSGELFF
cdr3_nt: TGCAGCGTTCGAGGAGGGGGGTCGAGCGGGGAGCTGTTTTTT

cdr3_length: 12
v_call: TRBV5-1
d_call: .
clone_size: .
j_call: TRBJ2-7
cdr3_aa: CASSSSDYEQYF
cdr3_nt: TGCGCCAGCAGCTCCTCCGACTACGAGCAGTACTTC

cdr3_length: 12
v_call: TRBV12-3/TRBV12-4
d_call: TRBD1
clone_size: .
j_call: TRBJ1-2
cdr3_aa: CASKGASYGYTF
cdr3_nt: TGTGCCAGTAAGGGGGCAAGCTATGGCTACACCTTC

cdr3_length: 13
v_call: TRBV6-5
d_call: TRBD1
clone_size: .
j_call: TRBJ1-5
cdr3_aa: CASRKGAAQPQHF
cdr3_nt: TGTGCCAGCAGAAAGGGGGCGGCCCAGCCCCAGCATTTT

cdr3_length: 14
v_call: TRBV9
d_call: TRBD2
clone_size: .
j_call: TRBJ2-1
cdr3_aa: CASSVDLAGGEQFF
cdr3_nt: TGTGCCAGCAGCGTAGATCTAGCGGGAGGGGAGCAGTTCTTC

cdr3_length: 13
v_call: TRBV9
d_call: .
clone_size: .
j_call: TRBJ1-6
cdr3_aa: CASSVGPGSPLHF
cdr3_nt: TGTGCCAGCAGCGTAGGACCTGGGTCACCCCTCCACTTT

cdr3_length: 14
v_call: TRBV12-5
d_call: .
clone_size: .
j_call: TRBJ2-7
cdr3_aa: CASGPWDGPYEQYF
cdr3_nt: TGTGCTAGTGGCCCCTGGGACGGACCCTACGAGCAGTACTTC

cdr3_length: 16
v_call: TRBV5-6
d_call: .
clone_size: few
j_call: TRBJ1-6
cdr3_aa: CASSPNWSSYNSPLHF
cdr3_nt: TGTGCCAGCAGCCCGAACTGGAGCTCCTATAATTCACCCCTCCACTTT

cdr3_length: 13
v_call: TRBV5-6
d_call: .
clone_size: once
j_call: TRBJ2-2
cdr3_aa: CASRPTWSGELFF
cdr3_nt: TGTGCCAGCAGGCCTACTTGGTCCGGGGAGCTGTTTTTT

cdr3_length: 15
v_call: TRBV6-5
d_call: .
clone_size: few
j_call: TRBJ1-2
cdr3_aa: CASSRSPWGAYGYTF
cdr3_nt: TGTGCCAGCAGCCGTTCCCCTTGGGGGGCCTATGGCTACACCTTC

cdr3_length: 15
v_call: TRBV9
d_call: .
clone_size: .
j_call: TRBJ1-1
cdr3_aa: CASSVVGTSNTEAFF
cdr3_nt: TGTGCCAGCAGCGTAGTTGGGACATCGAACACTGAAGCTTTCTTT

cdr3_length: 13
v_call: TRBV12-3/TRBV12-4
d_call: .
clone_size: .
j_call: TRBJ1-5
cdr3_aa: CASSRTADQPQHF
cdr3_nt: TGTGCCAGCAGTCGGACGGCCGATCAGCCCCAGCATTTT

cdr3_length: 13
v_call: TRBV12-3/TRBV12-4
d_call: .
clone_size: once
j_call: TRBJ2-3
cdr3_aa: CASSLAQPDTQYF
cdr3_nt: TGTGCCAGCAGTTTAGCGCAACCAGATACGCAGTATTTT

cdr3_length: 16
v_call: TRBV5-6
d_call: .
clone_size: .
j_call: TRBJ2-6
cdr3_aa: CASSLSRDSGANVLTF
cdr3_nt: TGTGCCAGCAGCCTGTCCAGGGACTCTGGGGCCAACGTCCTGACTTTC

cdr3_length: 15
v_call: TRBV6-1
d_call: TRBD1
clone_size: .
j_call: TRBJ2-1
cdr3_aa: CASSDSPGQGVKQFF
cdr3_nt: TGTGCCAGCAGTGATTCGCCGGGACAGGGCGTCAAGCAGTTCTTC

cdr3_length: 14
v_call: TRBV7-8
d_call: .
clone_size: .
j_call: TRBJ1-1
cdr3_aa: CASSLQGMNTEAFF
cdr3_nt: TGTGCCAGCAGCTTACAGGGCATGAACACTGAAGCTTTCTTT

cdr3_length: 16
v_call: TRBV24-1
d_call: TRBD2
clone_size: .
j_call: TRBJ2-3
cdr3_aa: CATSDASGYRTDTQYF
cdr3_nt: TGTGCCACCAGTGATGCTAGCGGGTACCGCACAGATACGCAGTATTTT

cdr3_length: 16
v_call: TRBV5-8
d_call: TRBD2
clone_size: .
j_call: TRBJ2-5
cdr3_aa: CASSTGTSGEQETQYF
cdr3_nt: TGTGCCAGCAGCACCGGGACTAGCGGGGAACAAGAGACCCAGTACTTC

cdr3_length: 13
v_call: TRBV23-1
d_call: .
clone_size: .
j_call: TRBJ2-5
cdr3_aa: CASSEQEWGAQYF
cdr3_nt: TGCGCCAGCAGCGAACAGGAGTGGGGGGCCCAGTACTTC